This note documents a single TCR beta chain sequence. The target antigen is unknown. TCRdb's copy holds only in-frame clones and misses some; the assay was immunoSEQ multiplex PCR. Seen here are roughly 2,500,000 clones, under 95% observed once, and the top ten hold 0.36%. The data derive from a study of shared clonotypes between healthy human individuals. Overall study context: Each donor contributed plates that comprised three CD4 naive, three CD4 memory, two CD8 naive and one CD8 memory.

General observations from the study: Clonotype sharing levels among donors were expected to vary with sequencing depth. Naive subsets tended to show greater estimated richness than memory subsets. Sharing across four donors was highest in naive CD4 (approximately 5%) and lowest in memory CD8 (around 0.4%).

Sequenced: naive CD4+ T cells from PBMCs. The subset here: CD45RA+ positively selected. This TCR was recovered from a man in his late teens or twenties in good health. Some clones in this sample may be carry-over from other donors' samples.

Here the CDR3 reads CASSSKREDNEQFF. DNA of the CDR3: TGTGCCAGCAGCTCCAAGCGGGAGGACAATGAGCAGTTCTTC. The chain combines TRBV5-4 with TRBJ2-1; 9 bases match TRBD2. Germline CDR1 reads SGHNT; CDR2 reads YYREEE (reference sequence). V was clipped by 3 bases and J by 5 bases; unmatched bases: 3. This CDR3 is built from 14 residues.